This T cell receptor beta chain emerged from a study of shared clonotypes between healthy human individuals. Across the whole study: Donors consisted of a couple of women and a few men between 18 and 49.

Per the study methods: Owing to the provision of junction-only sequences devoid of quality scores by immunoSEQ, filtering differed. The assay was immunoSEQ multiplex PCR, and TCRdb's table has in-frame clones only and misses some. Clone size and V and J calls were adopted from that table, with D and trimming inferred from the DNA. In the table there are over a million clones, around three quarters of which are singletons. CDR1 and CDR2 (germline): SGHTA, FQGNSA. The length of the CDR3 is 15 residues. Trimming left V 2 bases short and J 2 bases short, with 9 bases between. This chain uses TRBV7-2 with TRBJ2-2; a possible D gene is TRBD2 (5 bases). The sequencing input was memory CD4+ T cells from PBMCs. Stated subset: CD45RA-negative fraction. The TCR comes from a man aged 18 to 35 in good health. Some clones in this sample may be carry-over from other donors' samples. The DNA for the CDR3 is TGTGCCAGCAGCTTATCGGGGAGAAACACCGGGGAGCTGTTTTTT. Its protein product is CASSLSGRNTGELFF.